The subject of this entry is one T cell receptor beta chain. Its target is unknown. The CDR3 runs to 13 residues. Germline V lookup: CDR1 MDHEN, CDR2 SYDVKM. Trimming took 10 bases from V and 8 from J, leaving 17 bases between them. This sample was taken from a study of cytomegalovirus exposure and HLA in healthy donors. The PCR made use of 60 Vbeta and 13 Jbeta primers. Only in-frame clones appear in the TCRdb table, and some are missing; sequencing was by immunoSEQ multiplex PCR. The repertoire has roughly 130,000 clones, around 79% of them found once; the top ten carry 3% to 3.5%. Findings and caveats of the study: Data from an earlier analysis indicated that most TCR beta V segments were productive either about 90% or about 30% of the time.

The sequenced material came from PBMCs. The TCR comes from a female donor in good health and CMV-seronegative. This chain links TRBV28 with TRBJ1-4; D uncertain. The CDR3 coding sequence is TGTGCCACCGTTGGAGGGCGGTTAGAAAAACTGTTTTTT. Translated, it gives CATVGGRLEKLFF.